These 16 T cell receptor beta chains originate from one sample sequenced in a study of CD8+ T cells in alopecia areata. In each case, RNA was isolated and then reverse transcribed into cDNA as the sequencing template. Sequencing used immunoSEQ multiplex PCR; TCRdb keeps in-frame clones, though not all of them. Of approximately 82,000 clones listed, 51% are singletons. The sample consisted of NKG2D-high CD8+ T cells sorted from blood. These TCRs come from a human donor with alopecia areata.

V and J are TRBV4-3 and TRBJ2-1, with 8 bases aligning to TRBD2. CDR1 LGHNA and CDR2 YSLEER come from the germline V gene. V dropped 0 bases and J dropped 9; count of bases not matched to a gene: 7. The CDR3 contains 15 residues. The CDR3 loop is CASSQDLRGRFEQFF. CDR3 DNA sequence: TGCGCCAGCAGCCAAGACCTCCGCGGGAGGTTTGAGCAGTTCTTC.

The chain recombines TRBV14 with TRBJ2-1; TRBD2 is a possible D gene (6 bases). The CDR3 contains 14 residues. Trimming removed 7 bases at V and 5 bases at J, with 15 bases between. Germline V gene sequence: CDR1 SGHDN, CDR2 FVKESK. In nucleotides, the CDR3 is TGTGCCAGCACCCGGGGGACGACCCACAATGAGCAGTTCTTC. It is translated as CASTRGTTHNEQFF.

This clone has just a few counts. One end of the junction varies from germline; a read error may be responsible. The chain recombines TRBV28 with TRBJ2-7, with 7 bases lining up with TRBD1. This CDR3 region has 11 residues. Germline lookup yields CDR1 MDHEN and CDR2 SYDVKM. The CDR3 sequence is CASSTGQVSHF. The CDR3 coding sequence is TGTGCCAGCAGTACAGGACAGGTTTCGCACTTC.

The rearrangement uses TRBV27 and TRBJ2-1, with D possibly matching TRBD2 (6 bases). From germline, CDR1 is MNHEY and CDR2 SMNVEV (reference sequence). V was clipped by 6 bases and J by 15 bases, with 24 bases between them. The CDR3 loop spans 14 amino acids. In DNA, the CDR3 is TGTGCCAGCAGCGATTACCCCGGGGGAGCTCAACCGTTCTTC. This gives the protein CASSDYPGGAQPFF.

This clone was counted only a few times. The CDR3 spells CASSSQNQPQHF. For the CDR3, the DNA is TGTGCCAGCAGCTCTCAAAATCAGCCCCAGCATTTT. The rearrangement joins TRBV7-9 to TRBJ1-5, with D unresolved. This CDR3 spans 12 amino acids. V lost 4 bases, J lost 4 bases, and 5 bases lay in between. In germline, CDR1 is SEHNR, CDR2 FQNEAQ (reference sequence).

This chain joins TRBV29-1 and TRBJ1-1, with D perhaps matching TRBD1 (6 bases). CDR3 length equals 15 residues. The V gene lost 6 bases and the J gene lost 3 bases, with 20 bases spanning the gap. CDR1 is SQVTM and CDR2 is ANQGSEA in the germline V gene. CDR3 sequence: CSVNRVRDQYTEAFF. CDR3 nucleotide sequence: TGCAGCGTCAACAGGGTACGAGATCAGTACACTGAAGCTTTCTTT.

The chain employs TRBV29-1 and TRBJ2-5, with 7 bases identical to TRBD2. Germline lookup yields CDR1 SQVTM and CDR2 ANQGSEA. With V trimmed by 4 bases and J by 0 bases, 2 bases remained unmatched. This CDR3 comprises 13 residues. The CDR3 region is CSVGGGNQETQYF. For the CDR3, the DNA is TGCAGCGTTGGGGGGGGGAACCAAGAGACCCAGTACTTC.

The DNA for the CDR3 is TGTGCCAGCAGTTTGATCGGGGCGCCCGGGGAGCTGTTTTTT. It is translated as CASSLIGAPGELFF. The rearrangement uses TRBV27 and TRBJ2-2; either TRBD1 or TRBD2 may supply D (5 bases each). The CDR3 length is 14 residues. Germline loops: CDR1 MNHEY, CDR2 SMNVEV (reference sequence). Trimming removed 3 bases at V and 6 bases at J, with 11 bases between.

J is TRBJ1-1 and V is TRBV2; TRBD1 matches 8 bases. Germline CDR1 reads SNHLY; CDR2 reads FYNNEI. V lost 10 bases and J lost 9; bases outside the gene matches: 10. This CDR3 contains 12 residues. Written as DNA, the CDR3 is TGTGCCACCAGGGACAGGAACGTAAAAGCTTTCTTT. It encodes CATRDRNVKAFF.

J is TRBJ1-5 and V is TRBV28; D is uncertain. V dropped 5 bases and J dropped 3 bases, with 8 bases sitting between them. In germline, CDR1 is MDHEN, CDR2 SYDVKM. This CDR3 comprises 13 residues. CDR3 residues: CASSPRANQPQHF. The CDR3 coding sequence is TGTGCCAGCAGTCCCCGGGCCAATCAGCCCCAGCATTTT.

This chain uses TRBV29-1 with TRBJ2-5; a possible D gene is TRBD1 (5 bases). The end of the DNA aligns better with TRBJ2-7, so the J call may be wrong. Germline loops: CDR1 SQVTM, CDR2 ANQGSEA. The CDR3 runs 13 residues. CDR3 in DNA: TGCAGCGTTGGGGGCCTGAGCTCCTACGAGCAGTACTTC. Amino acids: CSVGGLSSYEQYF.

This clone was seen more than once but under ten times. The rearrangement links TRBV13 to TRBJ1-2; D unclear. V lost 0 bases to trimming and J lost 6 bases, with 8 bases between them. CDR3 length: 13 amino acids. CDR1 PRHDT and CDR2 FYEKMQ come from the germline V gene (reference sequence). The CDR3 coding sequence is TGTGCCAGCAGCTTAGGAGGTACCCATGGCTACACCTTC. It is translated as CASSLGGTHGYTF.

The chain links TRBV5-1 to TRBJ2-1; D is unclear. Looked up from germline, CDR1 is SGHRS and CDR2 is YFSETQ. CDR3 length: 16 amino acids. V shed 4 bases and J shed 10 bases, with 24 bases lying between them. The chain's CDR3 is CASSTNTYQQSMEQFF. In DNA, the CDR3 is TGCGCCAGCAGCACCAACACGTATCAACAGTCAATGGAGCAGTTCTTC.

The chain recombines TRBV18 with TRBJ2-5; TRBD1 aligns across 8 bases. V gave up 0 bases and J gave up 3 bases; unmatched junction bases: 0. Germline CDR1 is KGHSH and CDR2 is LQKENI. This CDR3 spans 14 amino acids. CDR3 sequence reads: CASSPPDREETQYF. The CDR3, as DNA: TGTGCCAGCTCACCACCGGACAGGGAAGAGACCCAGTACTTC.

The chain employs TRBV27 and TRBJ2-1, with D unclear. The V and J ends lost 9 bases and 8 bases respectively, with 14 bases between them. The CDR3 covers 12 residues. Germline loops: CDR1 MNHEY, CDR2 SMNVEV (reference sequence). CDR3 in amino acids: CASTDATDEQFF. For the CDR3, the DNA is TGTGCCAGTACAGACGCTACGGATGAGCAGTTCTTC.

J is TRBJ2-3 and V is TRBV27; 14 positions match TRBD2. V lost 5 bases and J lost 6; bases outside the gene matches: 10. Germline CDR1 reads MNHEY; CDR2 reads SMNVEV (reference sequence). The CDR3 runs to 17 residues. CDR3 coding DNA: TGTGCCAGCAGTCCCACGGGGACTAGCGGGAGTCTCGATACGCAGTATTTT. It specifies CASSPTGTSGSLDTQYF.